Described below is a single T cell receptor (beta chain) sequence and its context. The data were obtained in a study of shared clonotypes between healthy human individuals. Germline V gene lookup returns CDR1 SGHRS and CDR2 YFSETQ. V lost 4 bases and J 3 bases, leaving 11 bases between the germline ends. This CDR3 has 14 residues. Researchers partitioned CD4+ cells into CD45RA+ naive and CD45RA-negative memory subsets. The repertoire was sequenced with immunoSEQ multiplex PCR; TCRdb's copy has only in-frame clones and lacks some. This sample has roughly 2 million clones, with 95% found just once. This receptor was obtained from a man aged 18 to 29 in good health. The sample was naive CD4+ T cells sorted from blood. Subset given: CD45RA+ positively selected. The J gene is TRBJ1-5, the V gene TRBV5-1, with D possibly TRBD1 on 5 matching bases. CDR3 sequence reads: CASSIGTVNQPQHF. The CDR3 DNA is TGCGCCAGCAGCATTGGGACGGTCAATCAGCCCCAGCATTTT.